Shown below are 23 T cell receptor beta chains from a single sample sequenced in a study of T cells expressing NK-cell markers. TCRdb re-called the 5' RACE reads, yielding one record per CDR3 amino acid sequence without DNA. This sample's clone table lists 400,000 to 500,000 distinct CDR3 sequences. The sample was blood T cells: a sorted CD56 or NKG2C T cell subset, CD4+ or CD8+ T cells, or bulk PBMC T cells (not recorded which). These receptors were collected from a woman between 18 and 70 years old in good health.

CDR3 sequence reads: CASSQEEYEQYF. The J gene is TRBJ2-7, the V gene TRBV14. The CDR3 runs 12 residues. Germline V lookup: CDR1 SGHDN, CDR2 FVKESK.

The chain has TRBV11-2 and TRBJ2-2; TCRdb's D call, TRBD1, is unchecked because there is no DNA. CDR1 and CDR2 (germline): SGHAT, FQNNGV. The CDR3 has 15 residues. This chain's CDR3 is CASTPQVANTGELFF.

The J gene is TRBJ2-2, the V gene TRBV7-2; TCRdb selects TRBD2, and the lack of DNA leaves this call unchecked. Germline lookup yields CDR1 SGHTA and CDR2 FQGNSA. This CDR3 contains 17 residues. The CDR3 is CASSLSLAGVGTGELFF.

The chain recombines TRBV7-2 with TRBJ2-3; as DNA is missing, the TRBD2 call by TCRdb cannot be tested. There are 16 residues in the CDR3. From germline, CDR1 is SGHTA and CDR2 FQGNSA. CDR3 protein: CASSRRGGGGLDTQYF. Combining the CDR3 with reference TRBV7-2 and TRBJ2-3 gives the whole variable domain GAGVSQSPSNKVTEKGKDVELRCDPISGHTALYWYRQSLGQGLEFLIYFQGNSAPDKSGLPSDRFSAERTGGSVSTLTIQRTQQEDSAVYLCASSRRGGGGLDTQYFGPGTRLTVL.

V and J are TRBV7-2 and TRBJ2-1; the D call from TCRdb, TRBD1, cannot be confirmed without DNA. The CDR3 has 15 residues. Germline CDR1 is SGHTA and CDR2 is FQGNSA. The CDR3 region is CASSSSRGWYNEQFF.

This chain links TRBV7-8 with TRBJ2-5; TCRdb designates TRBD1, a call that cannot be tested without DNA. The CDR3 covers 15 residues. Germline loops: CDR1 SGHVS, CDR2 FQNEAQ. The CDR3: CASSQAAGRQETQYF.

CDR3 sequence: CASSYDRGPGTGELFF. V gene TRBV6-2 or TRBV6-3 combines with J gene TRBJ2-2; lacking DNA, the TRBD1 call made by TCRdb goes unchecked. Germline V gene sequence: CDR1 MNHEY, CDR2 SVGEGT. The CDR3 contains 16 residues.

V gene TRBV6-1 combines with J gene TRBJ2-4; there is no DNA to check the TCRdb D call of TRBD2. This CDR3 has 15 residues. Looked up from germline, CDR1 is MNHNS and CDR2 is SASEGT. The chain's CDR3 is CASASPTRAKNIQYF.

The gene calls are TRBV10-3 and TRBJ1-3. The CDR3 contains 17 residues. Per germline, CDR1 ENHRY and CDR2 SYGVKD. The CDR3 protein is CAISDPPAASSGNTIYF.

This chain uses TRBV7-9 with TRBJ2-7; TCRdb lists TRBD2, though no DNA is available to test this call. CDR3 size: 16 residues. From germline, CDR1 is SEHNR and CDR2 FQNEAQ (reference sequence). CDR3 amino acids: CASSLRGTSGHYEQYF.

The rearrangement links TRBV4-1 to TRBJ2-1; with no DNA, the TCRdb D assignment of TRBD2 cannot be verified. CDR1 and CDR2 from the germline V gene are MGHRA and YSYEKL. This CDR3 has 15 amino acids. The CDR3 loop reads CASSQRGGPSNEQFF.

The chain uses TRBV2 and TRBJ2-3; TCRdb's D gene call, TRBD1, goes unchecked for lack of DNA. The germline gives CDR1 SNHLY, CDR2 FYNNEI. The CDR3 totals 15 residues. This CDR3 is CASSGLAGKTDTQYF.

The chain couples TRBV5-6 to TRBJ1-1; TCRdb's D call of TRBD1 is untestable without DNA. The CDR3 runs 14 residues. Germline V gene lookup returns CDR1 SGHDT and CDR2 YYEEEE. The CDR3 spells CASSHGTVGTEAFF.

The CDR3 spells CASRLPTSGGASDTQYF. The rearrangement links TRBV27 to TRBJ2-3; TCRdb's assignment of TRBD2 cannot be checked, as there is no DNA. The CDR3 runs 17 residues. Germline values: CDR1 MNHEY, CDR2 SMNVEV (reference sequence).

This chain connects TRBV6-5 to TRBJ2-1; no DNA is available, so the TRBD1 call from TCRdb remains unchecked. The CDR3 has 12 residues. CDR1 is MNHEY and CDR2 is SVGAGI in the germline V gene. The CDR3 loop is CASSSVPYEQFF.

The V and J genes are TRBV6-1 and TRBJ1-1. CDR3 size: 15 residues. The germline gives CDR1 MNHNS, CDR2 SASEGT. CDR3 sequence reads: CASSRHALGAGIAFF.

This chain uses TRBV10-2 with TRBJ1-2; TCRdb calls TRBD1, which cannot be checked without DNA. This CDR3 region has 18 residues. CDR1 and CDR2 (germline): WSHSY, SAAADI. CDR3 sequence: CASSESRVATGGINGYTF.

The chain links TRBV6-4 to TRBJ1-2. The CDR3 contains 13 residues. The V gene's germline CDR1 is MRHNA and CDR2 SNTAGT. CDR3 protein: CASSDSRSLGYTF.

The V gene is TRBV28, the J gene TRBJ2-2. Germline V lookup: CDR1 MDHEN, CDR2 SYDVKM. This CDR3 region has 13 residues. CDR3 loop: CASRTANTGELFF.

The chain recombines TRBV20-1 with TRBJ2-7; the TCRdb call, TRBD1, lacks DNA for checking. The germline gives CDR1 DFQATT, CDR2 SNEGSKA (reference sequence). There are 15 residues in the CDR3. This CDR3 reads CSARDLTGVFYEQYF.

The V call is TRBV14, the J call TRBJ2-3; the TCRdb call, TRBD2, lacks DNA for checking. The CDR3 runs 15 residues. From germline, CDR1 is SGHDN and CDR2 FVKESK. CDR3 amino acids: CASSQGGGHPDTQYF. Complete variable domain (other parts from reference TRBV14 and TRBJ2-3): EAGVTQFPSHSVIEKGQTVTLRCDPISGHDNLYWYRRVMGKEIKFLLHFVKESKQDESGMPNNRFLAERTGGTYSTLKVQPAELEDSGVYFCASSQGGGHPDTQYFGPGTRLTVL.

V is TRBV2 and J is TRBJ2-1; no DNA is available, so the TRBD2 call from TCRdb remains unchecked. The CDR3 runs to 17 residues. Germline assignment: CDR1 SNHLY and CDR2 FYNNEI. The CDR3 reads CASSVGTSGKELNEQFF.

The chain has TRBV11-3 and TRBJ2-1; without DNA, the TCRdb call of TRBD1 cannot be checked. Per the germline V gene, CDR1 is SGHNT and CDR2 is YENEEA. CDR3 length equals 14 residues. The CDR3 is CASSPGTVYNEQFF.